This T cell receptor beta chain was found in a study of T cell changes during pregnancy in multiple sclerosis. The germline CDR1 and CDR2 sequences are MNHEY and SVGAGI. The CDR3 loop spans 14 amino acids. V lost 4 bases, J lost 3 bases, and 5 bases stayed unmatched. Produced via immunoSEQ multiplex PCR; TCRdb's table is partial and in-frame only. The data show more than 75,000 clones, 94% seen once. The input for sequencing was peripheral blood, taken in the third trimester of pregnancy. The TCR originated in a female donor with multiple sclerosis, enrolled in a pregnancy study. The V and J genes are TRBV6-5 and TRBJ1-1; TRBD1 agrees at 7 bases. The DNA for the CDR3 is TGTGCCAGCAGTTTGTACACAGGGGACACTGAAGCTTTCTTT. Encoded protein: CASSLYTGDTEAFF.